The T cell receptor beta chain described here comes from a study of blood T cell repertoires in COVID-19. The protocol was immunoSEQ multiplex PCR, while the TCRdb copy is restricted to in-frame clones and leaves out a portion. The sample records around 71,000 clones, roughly 84% being singletons. Losses at the gene ends were 6 bases for V and 7 bases for J; bases not matched to a gene: 13. Looked up from germline, CDR1 is ENHRY and CDR2 is SYGVKD. The CDR3 is 15 amino acids. The chain couples TRBV10-3 to TRBJ2-7; 9 bases are a match to TRBD2. Sequenced material: peripheral blood. The clonotype was recovered from a man aged 30 to 39 with COVID-19, enrolled during active disease. CDR3 in amino acids: CAISSVAGASGEQYF. The CDR3 DNA reads as TGTGCCATCAGCTCCGTAGCGGGAGCTTCGGGGGAGCAGTACTTC.